The 5 T cell receptor beta chains below all came from one sample that was sequenced in a study of cytomegalovirus exposure and HLA in healthy donors. PCR involved 60 Vbeta and 13 Jbeta primers. Some clones are missing from TCRdb's copy, which holds only in-frame ones; the method was immunoSEQ multiplex PCR. This table holds 37,000 or so clones, over 70% found once. Material for sequencing was PBMCs. These receptors all come from a man in his thirties or forties in good health and CMV-seronegative.

This chain links TRBV5-1 with TRBJ1-1; D is uncertain. Trimming removed 5 bases from V and 0 bases from J, with 14 bases in between. Germline V gives CDR1 SGHRS, CDR2 YFSETQ. The CDR3 spans 15 residues. The CDR3 protein is CASSFSGGMNTEAFF. The CDR3 bases are TGCGCCAGCAGTTTCTCGGGAGGCATGAACACTGAAGCTTTCTTT.

The CDR3 protein is CASSPPRGTHYDTQYF. CDR3 coding DNA: TGTGCCAGCAGCCCCCCGCGGGGCACTCACTATGATACGCAGTATTTT. The V and J genes are TRBV7-9 and TRBJ2-3, with D tentatively TRBD2 (6 bases). V lost 5 bases and J 6 bases, leaving 21 bases between the germline ends. The CDR3 is 16 residues long. Germline CDR1 and CDR2: SEHNR and FQNEAQ (reference sequence). The full variable domain, in which reference TRBV7-9 and TRBJ2-3 provide the parts outside the CDR3, is DTGVSQNPRHKITKRGQNVTFRCDPISEHNRLYWYRQTLGQGPEFLTYFQNEAQLEKSRLLSDRFSAERPKGSFSTLEIQRTEQGDSAMYLCASSPPRGTHYDTQYFGPGTRLTVL.

The chain joins TRBV19 to TRBJ2-5, with a possible D match to TRBD2 (5 bases). Germline CDR1 reads LNHDA; CDR2 reads SQIVND (reference sequence). The CDR3 totals 17 residues. Trimming cost V 4 bases and J 1 base, with 19 bases left between them. In DNA, the CDR3 is TGTGCCAGTAGTAAAGGATTCGCGTCGGGGATCCAAGAGACCCAGTACTTC. This gives the protein CASSKGFASGIQETQYF.

The rearrangement joins TRBV2 to TRBJ2-1; 7 positions agree with TRBD2. The length of the CDR3 is 15 residues. The J segment lost 4 bases and the V segment lost 1 base, leaving 4 bases of the junction unmatched. The germline V gene has CDR1 SNHLY and CDR2 FYNNEI. CDR3 coding DNA: TGTGCCAGCAGTGAAGGCGGGACTAAATACAATGAGCAGTTCTTC. This translates into CASSEGGTKYNEQFF.

The V call is TRBV19, the J call TRBJ2-2; weak D call: TRBD1 (6 bases). Trimming stripped 10 bases from V and 2 bases from J, with 11 bases between. CDR1 is LNHDA and CDR2 is SQIVND in the germline V gene (reference sequence). The length of the CDR3 is 13 residues. CDR3 residues: CATPGHNTGELFF. CDR3 DNA sequence: TGTGCCACCCCGGGACACAACACCGGGGAGCTGTTTTTT.